Following are 5 T cell receptor beta chains from one sample sequenced in a study of blood T cell repertoires in COVID-19. This table comes from immunoSEQ multiplex PCR, and its TCRdb copy is limited to in-frame clones, with some not included. The table shows about 370,000 clones, with roughly 90% occurring only once. Material for sequencing was peripheral blood. These receptors originate from a woman aged 25 to 39 with COVID-19, enrolled during active disease.

This clone was observed a single time. The gene calls are TRBV18 and TRBJ2-5; 13 positions match TRBD2. Per the germline V gene, CDR1 is KGHSH and CDR2 is LQKENI. The ends lost 3 bases at V and 2 bases at J; junction bases unmatched: 3. The CDR3 has 16 amino acids. In DNA form, the CDR3 reads TGTGCCAGCTCACCTCTGACTAGCGGGAGGCAAGAGACCCAGTACTTC. This translates into CASSPLTSGRQETQYF.

The rearrangement joins TRBV27 to TRBJ2-3; D might be TRBD2 (5 bases). Trimming shortened V by 2 bases and J by 1 base, and 10 bases separated the two germline ends. The CDR3 is 15 amino acids. In germline, CDR1 is MNHEY, CDR2 SMNVEV (reference sequence). The CDR3 loop is CASSLPGKGTDTQYF. The CDR3 DNA sequence: TGTGCCAGCAGTTTACCGGGGAAGGGCACAGATACGCAGTATTTT.

The chain links TRBV9 to TRBJ2-5; TRBD1 is a possible D gene (5 bases). This CDR3 has 15 residues. Trimming cost V 0 bases and J 4 bases, with 13 bases left between them. The germline V gene encodes CDR1 SGDLS and CDR2 YYNGEE. The CDR3 coding sequence is TGTGCCAGCAGCGTAGAAGGGGAAGAAGGAGAGACCCAGTACTTC. This translates into CASSVEGEEGETQYF.

The chain couples TRBV5-4 to TRBJ2-1, with 15 bases aligning to TRBD2. CDR3 length: 15 amino acids. V lost 4 bases to trimming and J lost 8 bases; unmatched junction nucleotides: 4. The germline CDR1 and CDR2 sequences are SGHNT and YYREEE (reference sequence). CDR3 amino acids: CASSLGLAGGYEQFF. CDR3 in DNA: TGTGCCAGCAGCCTAGGACTAGCGGGGGGGTATGAGCAGTTCTTC. Variable domain in full (rest from reference TRBV5-4 and TRBJ2-1): ETGVTQSPTHLIKTRGQQVTLRCSSQSGHNTVSWYQQALGQGPQFIFQYYREEENGRGNFPPRFSGLQFPNYSSELNVNALELDDSALYLCASSLGLAGGYEQFFGPGTRLTVL.

This rearrangement joins TRBV7-8 to TRBJ2-3, with TRBD2 identical over 12 bases. The CDR3 covers 18 residues. With V trimmed by 3 bases and J by 2 bases, 9 bases remained unmatched. Germline V gene sequence: CDR1 SGHVS, CDR2 FQNEAQ. CDR3 bases: TGTGCCAGCAGCTTGAGACTAGCGGGAGAGGGGATCACAGATACGCAGTATTTT. Encoded protein: CASSLRLAGEGITDTQYF.